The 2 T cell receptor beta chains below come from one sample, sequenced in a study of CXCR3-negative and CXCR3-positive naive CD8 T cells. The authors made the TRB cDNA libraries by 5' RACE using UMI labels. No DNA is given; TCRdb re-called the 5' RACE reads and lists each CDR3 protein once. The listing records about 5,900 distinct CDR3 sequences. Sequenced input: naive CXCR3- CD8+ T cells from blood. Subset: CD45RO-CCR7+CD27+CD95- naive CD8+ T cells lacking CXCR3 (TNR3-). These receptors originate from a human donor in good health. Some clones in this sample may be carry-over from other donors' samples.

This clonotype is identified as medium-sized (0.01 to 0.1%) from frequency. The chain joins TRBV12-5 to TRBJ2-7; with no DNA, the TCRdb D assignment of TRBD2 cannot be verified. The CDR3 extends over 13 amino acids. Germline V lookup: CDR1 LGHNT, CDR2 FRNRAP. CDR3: CASGGLGAWEQYF.

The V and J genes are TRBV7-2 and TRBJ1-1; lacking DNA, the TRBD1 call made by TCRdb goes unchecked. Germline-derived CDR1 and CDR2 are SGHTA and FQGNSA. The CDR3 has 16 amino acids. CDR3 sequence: CASSLGTGHMNTEAFF.